This TCR beta chain was recorded in a study of CD8 T cells in Susac syndrome. Across the whole study: Within the sequenced group of Susac syndrome patients, more than 5 showed active disease and fewer than 10 were in remission. Blood was drawn from Susac syndrome patients while they were therapy-naive, on corticosteroids, or on intravenous immunoglobulin alone.

Reverse transcription of roughly 0.5 to 1 ug RNA was carried out with random hexamers. TCRdb redid the calling of the immunoSEQ multiplex PCR reads with MiXCR, one entry per CDR3 protein. The data show roughly 200,000 distinct CDR3 sequences, roughly 94% seen once. The receptor was derived from a human donor with Susac syndrome. The sequencing sample was made of CD4+ T cells from PBMCs.

CDR3 bases: TGCAGTGCTACCGGGACAGGGCGTAATGTAAACTATGGCTACACCTTC. Translated: CSATGTGRNVNYGYTF. The chain links TRBV20-1 to TRBJ1-2; TRBD1 aligns across 9 bases. V was clipped by 4 bases and J by 2 bases; unmatched bases: 11. The CDR3 runs 16 residues. Germline values: CDR1 DFQATT, CDR2 SNEGSKA (reference sequence).